This TCR beta chain was sequenced for a study of beta chain features in type 1 diabetes. This clone has more than one count but fewer than ten. Expressed TCRB transcripts were sequenced because the isolated RNA had all been reverse transcribed beforehand. Measured with immunoSEQ multiplex PCR; TCRdb has only the in-frame clones, and not every one. This sample has under 550,000 clones; about an eighth occur once, and the top ten carry around 0.05%. This CDR3 comprises 18 residues. The trim removed 2 bases at V and 0 bases at J, leaving 8 bases unmatched. Germline CDR1 reads SGHTA; CDR2 reads FQGNSA. V is TRBV7-2 and J is TRBJ2-1; TRBD1 agrees at 9 bases. The sequencing input was naive CD4+ T cells from blood. The receptor's source is a woman aged 18 to 35 in good health. The CDR3 bases are TGTGCCAGCAGCTTACCACAGGGGGCGCGAGGCTCCTACAATGAGCAGTTCTTC. This sequence encodes CASSLPQGARGSYNEQFF. Complete variable domain (other parts from reference TRBV7-2 and TRBJ2-1): GAGVSQSPSNKVTEKGKDVELRCDPISGHTALYWYRQSLGQGLEFLIYFQGNSAPDKSGLPSDRFSAERTGGSVSTLTIQRTQQEDSAVYLCASSLPQGARGSYNEQFFGPGTRLTVL.